The rows below give T cell receptor beta chains drawn from one sample of a study of T-cell reconstitution after alpha-beta-depleted transplantation in children. Via MiXCR, TCRdb re-called the PCR reads, giving one row per CDR3 protein. The table has about 980,000 distinct CDR3 sequences, roughly 29% seen once. The sample in question was PBMCs, mostly from graft donor cells, obtained 360 days after TCRalphabeta/CD19-depleted stem cell transplant. Every receptor here comes from a boy in the first two years of life who had a stem cell transplant for SCID, so the T cells may come from the graft donor. Each CDR3 is given with its conserved first and last residue. The D gene is left open where the match is weak. Part of the rows lack a size; the others show once, few, many or a class for expanded clones.

cdr3_length: 14
v_call: TRBV12-3/TRBV12-4
j_call: TRBJ2-5
clone_size: once
d_call: TRBD1
cdr3_aa: CASTLPGQEETQYF
cdr3_nt: TGTGCCAGCACCCTTCCGGGACAGGAAGAGACCCAGTACTTC

cdr3_length: 15
v_call: TRBV4-1
j_call: TRBJ2-7
clone_size: .
d_call: TRBD2
cdr3_aa: CASSQSGGPNYEQYF
cdr3_nt: TGCGCCAGCAGTCAGAGCGGGGGACCAAACTACGAGCAGTACTTC

cdr3_length: 16
v_call: TRBV19
j_call: TRBJ2-1
clone_size: few
d_call: TRBD1
cdr3_aa: CASRMRGGESYNEQFF
cdr3_nt: TGTGCCAGTAGGATGAGAGGGGGCGAATCCTACAATGAGCAGTTCTTC

cdr3_length: 14
v_call: TRBV12-3/TRBV12-4
j_call: TRBJ1-1
clone_size: .
d_call: .
cdr3_aa: CASSFDTENTEAFF
cdr3_nt: TGTGCCAGCAGTTTTGACACCGAGAACACTGAAGCTTTCTTT

cdr3_length: 12
v_call: TRBV7-2
j_call: TRBJ2-7
clone_size: few
d_call: .
cdr3_aa: CASSWKGREQYF
cdr3_nt: TGTGCCAGCAGCTGGAAGGGGCGCGAGCAGTACTTC

cdr3_length: 16
v_call: TRBV19
j_call: TRBJ1-1
clone_size: .
d_call: .
cdr3_aa: CASSIGGVLLGTEAFF
cdr3_nt: TGTGCCAGTAGTATAGGCGGGGTTCTCTTGGGAACTGAAGCTTTCTTT

cdr3_length: 17
v_call: TRBV9
j_call: TRBJ2-7
clone_size: .
d_call: TRBD1
cdr3_aa: CASSVGDRGRSSYEQYF
cdr3_nt: TGTGCCAGCAGCGTAGGTGACAGGGGCCGAAGCTCCTACGAGCAGTACTTC

cdr3_length: 13
v_call: TRBV20-1
j_call: TRBJ2-7
clone_size: few
d_call: TRBD1
cdr3_aa: CSADGTGGYEQYF
cdr3_nt: TGCAGTGCTGACGGGACAGGGGGCTACGAGCAGTACTTC

cdr3_length: 14
v_call: TRBV2
j_call: TRBJ2-5
clone_size: few
d_call: TRBD2
cdr3_aa: CASSERLAGETQYF
cdr3_nt: TGTGCCAGCAGTGAGAGACTAGCGGGCGAGACCCAGTACTTC

cdr3_length: 16
v_call: TRBV4-2
j_call: TRBJ2-5
clone_size: .
d_call: TRBD1
cdr3_aa: CASSQDGGRGRETQYF
cdr3_nt: TGTGCCAGCAGCCAAGATGGGGGCAGGGGGCGAGAGACCCAGTACTTC

cdr3_length: 14
v_call: TRBV28
j_call: TRBJ2-1
clone_size: many
d_call: .
cdr3_aa: CASKRQDLYNEQFF
cdr3_nt: TGTGCCAGCAAGAGACAGGACCTCTACAATGAGCAGTTCTTC

cdr3_length: 15
v_call: TRBV3-1
j_call: TRBJ1-5
clone_size: .
d_call: TRBD1
cdr3_aa: CASSRGQGNNQPQHF
cdr3_nt: TGTGCCAGCAGCCGTGGACAGGGGAACAATCAGCCCCAGCATTTT

cdr3_length: 15
v_call: TRBV5-1
j_call: TRBJ1-5
clone_size: few
d_call: .
cdr3_aa: CASSLGRGWGQPQHF
cdr3_nt: TGCGCCAGCAGCTTGGGCAGGGGATGGGGTCAGCCCCAGCATTTT

cdr3_length: 14
v_call: TRBV10-3
j_call: TRBJ2-4
clone_size: once
d_call: .
cdr3_aa: CAISAVLAKNIQYF
cdr3_nt: TGTGCCATCAGTGCGGTACTAGCCAAAAACATTCAGTACTTC

cdr3_length: 17
v_call: TRBV6-1
j_call: TRBJ2-2
clone_size: .
d_call: .
cdr3_aa: CASSRRTQGLGTGELFF
cdr3_nt: TGTGCCAGCAGCCGACGCACACAGGGATTGGGCACCGGGGAGCTGTTTTTT

cdr3_length: 15
v_call: TRBV20-1
j_call: TRBJ2-3
clone_size: few
d_call: TRBD2
cdr3_aa: CSADPTSGEVDTQYF
cdr3_nt: TGCAGTGCCGACCCGACTAGCGGGGAGGTAGATACGCAGTATTTT

cdr3_length: 16
v_call: TRBV5-1
j_call: TRBJ2-3
clone_size: .
d_call: TRBD2
cdr3_aa: CASSFILAGALDTQYF
cdr3_nt: TGCGCCAGCAGCTTCATACTAGCGGGGGCACTAGATACGCAGTATTTT

cdr3_length: 14
v_call: TRBV20-1
j_call: TRBJ2-7
clone_size: .
d_call: .
cdr3_aa: CSAREGLSSYEQYF
cdr3_nt: TGCAGTGCTAGAGAGGGCCTGAGCTCCTACGAGCAGTACTTC

cdr3_length: 16
v_call: TRBV5-1
j_call: TRBJ1-1
clone_size: many
d_call: .
cdr3_aa: CASSLKGGRTNTEAFF
cdr3_nt: TGCGCCAGCAGCTTGAAGGGAGGACGGACTAACACTGAAGCTTTCTTT

cdr3_length: 11
v_call: TRBV24-1
j_call: TRBJ2-5
clone_size: .
d_call: .
cdr3_aa: CATSQQETQYF
cdr3_nt: TGTGCCACCTCTCAGCAAGAGACCCAGTACTTC

cdr3_length: 19
v_call: TRBV4-3
j_call: TRBJ2-1
clone_size: .
d_call: TRBD2
cdr3_aa: CASSQDTVRALAAYNEQFF
cdr3_nt: TGCGCCAGCAGCCAAGATACCGTTCGTGCTCTAGCGGCCTACAATGAGCAGTTCTTC

cdr3_length: 18
v_call: TRBV28
j_call: TRBJ2-7
clone_size: .
d_call: .
cdr3_aa: CASSFWGDFEPLSYEQYF
cdr3_nt: TGTGCCAGCAGTTTTTGGGGAGATTTTGAACCTCTCTCCTACGAGCAGTACTTC

cdr3_length: 14
v_call: TRBV2
j_call: TRBJ1-1
clone_size: .
d_call: .
cdr3_aa: CASSEDTVNTEAFF
cdr3_nt: TGTGCCAGCAGTGAAGACACGGTCAACACTGAAGCTTTCTTT

cdr3_length: 15
v_call: TRBV15
j_call: TRBJ1-5
clone_size: .
d_call: TRBD1
cdr3_aa: CATRGQPGSNQPQHF
cdr3_nt: TGTGCCACCAGGGGACAGCCTGGGAGCAATCAGCCCCAGCATTTT

cdr3_length: 13
v_call: TRBV28
j_call: TRBJ2-7
clone_size: .
d_call: TRBD1
cdr3_aa: CASGQGIAYEQYF
cdr3_nt: TGTGCCAGCGGACAGGGGATCGCCTACGAGCAGTACTTC

cdr3_length: 15
v_call: TRBV12-3/TRBV12-4
j_call: TRBJ2-5
clone_size: .
d_call: .
cdr3_aa: CASSFRRGGEETQYF
cdr3_nt: TGTGCCAGCAGTTTTCGGAGGGGCGGGGAAGAGACCCAGTACTTC

cdr3_length: 13
v_call: TRBV5-1
j_call: TRBJ2-2
clone_size: few
d_call: .
cdr3_aa: CASSLIAGGELFF
cdr3_nt: TGCGCCAGCAGCCTAATAGCCGGAGGGGAGCTGTTTTTT

cdr3_length: 12
v_call: TRBV29-1
j_call: TRBJ2-7
clone_size: few
d_call: .
cdr3_aa: CSVETDSIKQYF
cdr3_nt: TGCAGCGTTGAGACCGACAGTATAAAGCAGTACTTC

cdr3_length: 14
v_call: TRBV7-9
j_call: TRBJ1-6
clone_size: .
d_call: .
cdr3_aa: CASTPAKAGLPLHF
cdr3_nt: TGTGCCAGCACCCCCGCAAAGGCAGGGCTGCCCCTCCACTTT

cdr3_length: 14
v_call: TRBV6-2/TRBV6-3
j_call: TRBJ1-2
clone_size: .
d_call: TRBD1
cdr3_aa: CASRPTGVLYGYTF
cdr3_nt: TGTGCCAGCAGACCGACAGGGGTCCTCTATGGCTACACCTTC

cdr3_length: 14
v_call: TRBV20-1
j_call: TRBJ2-2
clone_size: few
d_call: .
cdr3_aa: CSARVGLATGELFF
cdr3_nt: TGCAGTGCTAGAGTCGGCCTAGCGACCGGGGAGCTGTTTTTT

cdr3_length: 16
v_call: TRBV28
j_call: TRBJ2-7
clone_size: few
d_call: TRBD2
cdr3_aa: CASSLEPGLALNEQYF
cdr3_nt: TGTGCCAGCAGTCTCGAACCGGGACTAGCACTCAACGAGCAGTACTTC

cdr3_length: 17
v_call: TRBV7-9
j_call: TRBJ2-7
clone_size: .
d_call: .
cdr3_aa: CASSLDEKLPIFYEQYF
cdr3_nt: TGTGCCAGCAGCTTAGACGAAAAACTCCCGATCTTCTACGAGCAGTACTTC

cdr3_length: 13
v_call: TRBV7-2
j_call: TRBJ1-4
clone_size: .
d_call: TRBD1
cdr3_aa: CASSPGTEGKLFF
cdr3_nt: TGTGCCAGCAGCCCGGGGACAGAGGGAAAACTGTTTTTT

cdr3_length: 14
v_call: TRBV25-1
j_call: TRBJ2-5
clone_size: few
d_call: .
cdr3_aa: CASSHPGLQETQYF
cdr3_nt: TGTGCCAGCAGTCATCCGGGGCTCCAAGAGACCCAGTACTTC

cdr3_length: 15
v_call: TRBV5-5
j_call: TRBJ2-2
clone_size: .
d_call: .
cdr3_aa: CASSAGPSSTGELFF
cdr3_nt: TGTGCCAGCAGCGCGGGACCGTCGAGCACCGGGGAGCTGTTTTTT

cdr3_length: 16
v_call: TRBV28
j_call: TRBJ2-1
clone_size: few
d_call: TRBD2
cdr3_aa: CASSFQGLAGGNEQFF
cdr3_nt: TGTGCCAGCAGTTTCCAGGGACTAGCGGGAGGTAATGAGCAGTTCTTC

cdr3_length: 13
v_call: TRBV3-1
j_call: TRBJ2-3
clone_size: .
d_call: .
cdr3_aa: CASSQGVPDTQYF
cdr3_nt: TGTGCCAGCAGCCAAGGAGTCCCAGATACGCAGTATTTT

cdr3_length: 12
v_call: TRBV12-3/TRBV12-4
j_call: TRBJ2-1
clone_size: .
d_call: TRBD2
cdr3_aa: CASSFGRRVEFF
cdr3_nt: TGTGCCAGCAGTTTCGGGAGGCGAGTTGAGTTCTTC

cdr3_length: 14
v_call: TRBV24-1
j_call: TRBJ2-6
clone_size: .
d_call: .
cdr3_aa: CATSEGAGANVLTF
cdr3_nt: TGTGCCACCAGTGAAGGAGCTGGGGCCAACGTCCTGACTTTC

cdr3_length: 13
v_call: TRBV10-3
j_call: TRBJ2-5
clone_size: few
d_call: .
cdr3_aa: CAISAVGRETQYF
cdr3_nt: TGTGCCATCAGTGCGGTAGGGCGCGAGACCCAGTACTTC

cdr3_length: 14
v_call: TRBV28
j_call: TRBJ2-1
clone_size: many
d_call: .
cdr3_aa: CASSPLGLDTGRFF
cdr3_nt: TGTGCCAGCAGCCCCCTAGGGCTAGACACAGGGCGGTTCTTC

cdr3_length: 14
v_call: TRBV11-2
j_call: TRBJ2-7
clone_size: .
d_call: .
cdr3_aa: CASSLAVTPYEQYF
cdr3_nt: TGTGCCAGCAGCTTAGCGGTTACCCCCTACGAGCAGTACTTC

cdr3_length: 12
v_call: TRBV20-1
j_call: TRBJ1-1
clone_size: .
d_call: .
cdr3_aa: CSARQGWTEAFF
cdr3_nt: TGCAGTGCTAGACAGGGCTGGACTGAAGCTTTCTTT

cdr3_length: 14
v_call: TRBV5-6
j_call: TRBJ2-5
clone_size: .
d_call: .
cdr3_aa: CASSRGTPQETQYF
cdr3_nt: TGTGCCAGCAGCAGAGGGACTCCGCAAGAGACCCAGTACTTC